The 18 T cell receptor beta chains below come from one sample, sequenced in a study of blood T cell repertoires in COVID-19 (dated by TCRdb to about 2020). The library was produced with the immunoSEQ multiplex PCR assay. TCRdb stores this immuneACCESS table with in-frame sequences only. Part of the clones is absent; in the studies checked, under half of the shortfall reflects unresolved V genes, and no reason is known for the rest. This sample gives some 220,000 clones in total; over 90% of them show up just once. The ten largest make up over 0.65% of the sample. The sequenced sample consisted of peripheral blood. Every receptor here comes from a man younger than 40 with COVID-19, enrolled during active disease.

The DNA for the CDR3 is TGTGCCAGCATATCGAGGCAGAGCAATCAGCCCCAGCATTTT. This translates into CASISRQSNQPQHF. The chain employs TRBV6-5 and TRBJ1-5; the D is unclear. The CDR3 covers 14 residues. The V end lost 7 bases, the J end lost 1 base, and 11 bases lay between the germline ends. The germline V gene encodes CDR1 MNHEY and CDR2 SVGAGI.

The chain couples TRBV18 to TRBJ1-5, with D hard to call. Germline-derived CDR1 and CDR2 are KGHSH and LQKENI. V was clipped by 6 bases and J by 5 bases, with 14 bases between them. This CDR3 has 14 amino acids. In DNA form, the CDR3 reads TGTGCCAGCTCGCCGGGTAGTCGGGATCAGCCCCAGCATTTT. Amino acids: CASSPGSRDQPQHF.

The chain combines TRBV2 with TRBJ2-2, with TRBD2 identical over 9 bases. The CDR3 consists of 15 residues. Germline CDR1 and CDR2: SNHLY and FYNNEI. J was trimmed by 3 bases and V by 5 bases; bases with no gene match: 4. In DNA form, the CDR3 reads TGTGCCAGCAGTTTAGCGGGGGTGTACACCGGGGAGCTGTTTTTT. It is translated as CASSLAGVYTGELFF.

The chain employs TRBV6-4 and TRBJ1-6; 11 bases agree with TRBD1. The CDR3 covers 15 residues. V lost 6 bases to trimming and J lost 6 bases; unmatched junction nucleotides: 4. Per germline, CDR1 MRHNA and CDR2 SNTAGT. This CDR3 reads CASSRDRGSNSPLHF. CDR3 DNA sequence: TGTGCCAGCAGCCGGGACAGGGGGTCTAATTCACCCCTCCACTTT.

This chain joins TRBV7-2 and TRBJ1-2, with 7 bases that match TRBD1. Germline trimming cut 0 bases from V and 8 bases from J; bases unmatched to any gene: 6. The V gene's germline CDR1 is SGHTA and CDR2 FQGNSA. This CDR3 spans 14 amino acids. CDR3 DNA sequence: TGTGCCAGCAGCTTAGCACAGGGGATGGGGGGCTACACCTTC. Amino acid sequence: CASSLAQGMGGYTF. Combining the CDR3 with reference TRBV7-2 and TRBJ1-2 gives the whole variable domain GAGVSQSPSNKVTEKGKDVELRCDPISGHTALYWYRQSLGQGLEFLIYFQGNSAPDKSGLPSDRFSAERTGGSVSTLTIQRTQQEDSAVYLCASSLAQGMGGYTFGSGTRLTVV.

The J gene is TRBJ2-5, the V gene TRBV6-5; 9 positions agree with TRBD1. Germline V CDR1 and CDR2: MNHEY, SVGAGI. This CDR3 is 14 amino acids long. V shed 6 bases, J shed 8 bases, and the junction held 10 bases outside the gene matches. CDR3 DNA: TGTGCCAGCAGCGACCCCGGGACAGGGCTCACCCAGTACTTC. Its translation: CASSDPGTGLTQYF.

The chain links TRBV18 to TRBJ1-2, with D perhaps TRBD1 (5 bases). The germline V and J ends were trimmed by 1 base and 3 bases, with 12 bases remaining between them. This CDR3 has 15 amino acids. Germline CDR1 KGHSH, CDR2 LQKENI. CDR3 sequence (DNA): TGTGCCAGCTCACCACAGGCAGGGCCAGACTATGGCTACACCTTC. Its protein product is CASSPQAGPDYGYTF.

The CDR3 nucleotides are TGCAGCGTCGGTCAGGGGACATCGAACACCGGGGAGCTGTTTTTT. The encoded protein is CSVGQGTSNTGELFF. The chain recombines TRBV29-1 with TRBJ2-2, with D perhaps matching TRBD1 (6 bases). Germline lookup yields CDR1 SQVTM and CDR2 ANQGSEA. The germline V and J ends were trimmed by 6 bases and 0 bases, with 14 bases remaining between them. The CDR3 totals 15 residues.

V usage is TRBV3-1 (or the pseudogene TRBV3-2) and J usage is TRBJ2-7, with TRBD1 matching over 7 bases. The V gene end was trimmed by 1 base and the J gene end by 6 bases; junction bases not matched to a gene: 9. This CDR3 spans 15 amino acids. Germline lookup yields CDR1 LGHDT and CDR2 YNNKEL (reference sequence). The CDR3 loop is CASSQVGGAGGEQYF. The CDR3 DNA follows: TGTGCCAGCAGCCAAGTAGGTGGAGCAGGGGGCGAGCAGTACTTC.

The chain recombines TRBV6-5 with TRBJ1-2; TRBD1 agrees at 8 bases. V shed 4 bases, J shed 4 bases, and the junction held 2 bases outside the gene matches. The V gene's germline CDR1 is MNHEY and CDR2 SVGAGI. The CDR3 consists of 13 residues. Here the CDR3 DNA reads TGTGCCAGCAGTTCAGGGGGCTTCTATGGCTACACCTTC. Translation: CASSSGGFYGYTF.

The V gene is TRBV27, the J gene TRBJ2-7; maybe TRBD2 (5 bases). CDR1 MNHEY and CDR2 SMNVEV come from the germline V gene (reference sequence). Deletions cut 6 bases from V and 4 bases from J, with 13 bases between. The CDR3 length is 13 residues. CDR3: CASSLLVGYEQYF. Written as DNA, the CDR3 is TGTGCCAGCAGCCTACTAGTGGGATACGAGCAGTACTTC.

The chain joins TRBV7-9 to TRBJ2-7, with 10 bases matching TRBD2. In germline, CDR1 is SEHNR, CDR2 FQNEAQ (reference sequence). Trimming cost V 5 bases and J 5 bases; bases outside gene matches: 9. The CDR3 is 15 residues long. CDR3 sequence reads: CASSPAGGPRDEQYF. As DNA, the CDR3 is TGTGCCAGCAGCCCAGCGGGGGGGCCAAGGGACGAGCAGTACTTC.

V and J are TRBV7-2 and TRBJ1-2, with 11 nucleotides matching TRBD1. Losses at the gene ends were 4 bases for V and 7 bases for J; bases not matched to a gene: 8. Germline V gene data show CDR1 as SGHTA and CDR2 as FQGNSA. This CDR3 spans 15 amino acids. In DNA form, the CDR3 reads TGTGCCAGCAGCTATGGACAGGGGGCCCTCTCTGGCTACACCTTC. Amino acid sequence: CASSYGQGALSGYTF.

This chain links TRBV30 with TRBJ1-3; the D is unclear. This CDR3 has 14 amino acids. The V end lost 0 bases, the J end lost 4 bases, and 10 bases lay between the germline ends. CDR1 and CDR2 (germline): GTSNPN, SVGIG (reference sequence). This CDR3 is CAWSVDTPGNTIYF. CDR3 bases: TGTGCCTGGAGTGTAGATACACCCGGAAACACCATATATTTT.

The genes are TRBV18 and TRBJ2-2, with D perhaps TRBD1 (6 bases). CDR3 length: 16 residues. Germline CDR1 and CDR2: KGHSH and LQKENI. Trimming shortened V by 3 bases and J by 3 bases, and 14 bases separated the two germline ends. The CDR3 region is CASSPITGKDTGELFF. The CDR3 DNA follows: TGTGCCAGCTCACCGATAACAGGGAAGGACACCGGGGAGCTGTTTTTT.

The chain is built from TRBV3-1 (or the pseudogene TRBV3-2) and TRBJ2-1; D perhaps matches TRBD1 (6 bases). Trimming stripped 1 base from V and 3 bases from J, with 13 bases between. Looked up from germline, CDR1 is LGHDT and CDR2 is YNNKEL (reference sequence). This CDR3 has 16 amino acids. Written as DNA, the CDR3 is TGTGCCAGCAGCCAAGCCAGGGGCGCCGGCTACAATGAGCAGTTCTTC. Its protein is CASSQARGAGYNEQFF.

The chain joins TRBV10-3 to TRBJ2-3; 7 nucleotides agree with TRBD1. In germline, CDR1 is ENHRY, CDR2 SYGVKD. The CDR3 length is 14 residues. V lost 6 bases to trimming and J lost 0 bases; unmatched junction nucleotides: 3. CDR3: CAIRGQTSTDTQYF. CDR3 bases: TGTGCCATCAGGGGACAGACTAGCACAGATACGCAGTATTTT.

The J gene is TRBJ1-1, the V gene TRBV14; TRBD1 might be the D (6 bases). Germline CDR1 and CDR2: SGHDN and FVKESK. The V and J ends lost 4 bases and 1 base respectively, with 16 bases between them. CDR3 length: 16 residues. The CDR3 region is CASSPTQGAPNTEAFF. The CDR3 DNA is TGTGCCAGCAGCCCCACACAGGGTGCCCCGAACACTGAAGCTTTCTTT.